Listed here are 20 T cell receptor beta chains from one sample, sequenced in a study of early stage breast cancer tumors. Only in-frame clones appear in the TCRdb table, and some are missing; sequencing was by immunoSEQ multiplex PCR. The sample consists of about 5,500 clones, almost 70% of them appearing once. The sequenced material came from normal breast tissue next to the tumor. These receptors all come from a person in their sixties with breast cancer.

The chain joins TRBV5-4 to TRBJ2-7; D might be TRBD1 or TRBD2, each matching 7 bases. V lost 5 bases and J lost 0, with 15 bases in between. This CDR3 spans 15 amino acids. In germline, CDR1 is SGHNT, CDR2 YYREEE (reference sequence). CDR3 nucleotide sequence: TGTGCCAGCAGTCTAGAGCGGGACAGCTCCTACGAGCAGTACTTC. Its protein product is CASSLERDSSYEQYF.

CDR3 DNA sequence: TGTGCCAGCAGTTACGGTATTATGAACACTGAAGCTTTCTTT. Residues: CASSYGIMNTEAFF. The chain links TRBV6-5 to TRBJ1-1; no definite D call. This CDR3 has 14 amino acids. V was shortened by 2 bases and J by 0 bases, with 7 bases between the two germline ends. Germline CDR1 MNHEY, CDR2 SVGAGI.

This clone counts as medium-sized. V is TRBV5-1 and J is TRBJ1-1; tentative D call: TRBD1 (5 bases). The germline V gene encodes CDR1 SGHRS and CDR2 YFSETQ. The CDR3 has 15 amino acids. V gave up 4 bases and J gave up 3 bases, with 16 bases separating them. CDR3 in DNA: TGCGCCAGCAGCCTAGACAGCGGTCCGGACACTGAAGCTTTCTTT. It encodes CASSLDSGPDTEAFF.

This chain links TRBV29-1 with TRBJ2-3, with a possible D match to TRBD2 (6 bases). This CDR3 is 12 amino acids long. V lost 6 bases to trimming and J lost 6 bases, with 13 bases between them. The germline CDR1 and CDR2 sequences are SQVTM and ANQGSEA. CDR3 residues: CSVLDYWDTQYF. The DNA of the CDR3 is TGCAGCGTCCTGGACTATTGGGATACGCAGTATTTT.

The chain has TRBV6-1 and TRBJ2-7; D not resolved. Germline assignment: CDR1 MNHNS and CDR2 SASEGT. CDR3 length equals 13 residues. Trimming shortened V by 10 bases and J by 3 bases, and 16 bases separated the two germline ends. The CDR3 here is CATSPYNLYEQYF. For the CDR3, the DNA is TGTGCCACCTCCCCTTATAACCTCTACGAGCAGTACTTC.

The rearrangement links TRBV10-3 to TRBJ2-1; 7 bases agree with TRBD2. Losses at the gene ends were 2 bases for V and 12 bases for J; bases not matched to a gene: 4. From germline, CDR1 is ENHRY and CDR2 SYGVKD. The CDR3 totals 12 residues. The CDR3 nucleotides read TGTGCCATCAGTGAGGGAAGCGGGACGCAGTTCTTC. This translates into CAISEGSGTQFF.

This clone was picked up one time. The gene calls are TRBV10-3 and TRBJ2-1, with D unclear. Trimming took off 2 bases at V and 1 base at J, with 3 bases between the two ends. The CDR3 spans 13 residues. Germline V gives CDR1 ENHRY, CDR2 SYGVKD. CDR3 loop: CAISEDSYNEQFF. The CDR3 coding sequence is TGTGCCATCAGTGAGGATTCCTACAATGAGCAGTTCTTC.

The chain recombines TRBV2 with TRBJ2-3; possibly TRBD1 or TRBD2 for D (6 bases each). Per germline, CDR1 SNHLY and CDR2 FYNNEI. This CDR3 is built from 13 residues. The ends were cut back, 8 bases at V and 3 bases at J, with 12 bases in the middle. Here the CDR3 reads CASRGPMTDTQYF. The CDR3 DNA is TGTGCCAGCCGGGGGCCGATGACAGATACGCAGTATTTT.

The rearrangement uses TRBV11-3 and TRBJ2-2; 7 nucleotides agree with TRBD1. CDR3 length: 13 amino acids. Germline CDR1 and CDR2: SGHNT and YENEEA. V was pared by 6 bases and J by 6 bases, with 4 bases of the junction left unmatched. The CDR3 nucleotides are TGTGCCAGCAGTAGAGGGGGCGCCGGGGAGCTGTTTTTT. Protein product: CASSRGGAGELFF.

The chain combines TRBV7-2 with TRBJ2-1; 12 bases agree with TRBD2. The CDR3 runs 15 residues. Germline values: CDR1 SGHTA, CDR2 FQGNSA. Trimming cost V 2 bases and J 4 bases; bases outside gene matches: 0. Here the CDR3 DNA reads TGTGCCAGCAGCTTAACTAGCGGGAGGTACAATGAGCAGTTCTTC. This translates into CASSLTSGRYNEQFF.

The V gene is TRBV5-1, the J gene TRBJ2-1; 10 nucleotides match TRBD2. Germline CDR1 and CDR2: SGHRS and YFSETQ. This CDR3 comprises 15 residues. J lost 7 bases, V lost 3 bases, and 7 bases had no gene match. The CDR3 is CASSSWPSGRNEQFF. CDR3 bases: TGCGCCAGCAGCTCTTGGCCTAGCGGGAGAAATGAGCAGTTCTTC.

The chain uses TRBV29-1 and TRBJ1-1, with 8 bases lining up with TRBD1. The CDR3 loop spans 14 amino acids. CDR1 and CDR2 from the germline V gene are SQVTM and ANQGSEA. V was pared by 4 bases and J by 4 bases, with 8 bases of the junction left unmatched. CDR3 in DNA: TGCAGCGTTGCAGAGACAGGGGTGGGCACTGAAGCTTTCTTT. Protein: CSVAETGVGTEAFF.

Written as DNA, the CDR3 is TGTGCCAGCAGGAGGGGGGGTAGCTCCTACAATGAGCAGTTCTTC. Protein product: CASRRGGSSYNEQFF. V gene TRBV2 combines with J gene TRBJ2-1, with D tentatively TRBD2 (7 bases). Germline values: CDR1 SNHLY, CDR2 FYNNEI. With 6 bases removed from V and 0 bases from J, the gap between germline ends came to 12 bases. The length of the CDR3 is 15 residues.

The count of this clone is one. The rearrangement links TRBV10-3 to TRBJ2-7; 13 nucleotides align to TRBD2. Trimming took 10 bases from V and 7 from J; bases not matched to a gene: 7. Germline CDR1 ENHRY, CDR2 SYGVKD. This CDR3 is 13 amino acids long. In DNA form, the CDR3 reads TGTGCCAGCACGGGACTAGCGGGACAAGAGCAGTACTTC. Protein: CASTGLAGQEQYF.

This clone came up a few times. Other DNA sequences in the same sample also yield this CDR3. The V gene is TRBV27, the J gene TRBJ2-4; 7 bases fit TRBD2. The CDR3 has 12 residues. The germline gives CDR1 MNHEY, CDR2 SMNVEV (reference sequence). V dropped 3 bases and J dropped 8; count of bases not matched to a gene: 1. In DNA form, the CDR3 reads TGTGCCAGCAGTTTTCGGGGGGACATTCAGTACTTC. This translates into CASSFRGDIQYF.

The chain carries TRBV6-1 and TRBJ1-2, with a possible D match to TRBD1 (6 bases). The CDR3 has 13 residues. CDR1 and CDR2 from the germline V gene are MNHNS and SASEGT. V was trimmed by 3 bases and J by 7 bases, leaving 12 bases between them. CDR3: CASSESGEVGYTF. CDR3 nucleotides: TGTGCCAGCAGTGAGTCAGGGGAGGTTGGCTACACCTTC.

J is TRBJ2-2 and V is TRBV2; the D gene could be TRBD1 or TRBD2 (7 bases each). The ends were cut back, 8 bases at V and 4 bases at J, with 14 bases in the middle. The V gene's germline CDR1 is SNHLY and CDR2 FYNNEI. CDR3 size: 14 residues. As DNA, the CDR3 is TGTGCCAGCGTACCCAGGGGGGGCACCGGGGAGCTGTTTTTT. Its protein is CASVPRGGTGELFF.

The chain combines TRBV30 with TRBJ1-1; unclear D gene. V gave up 1 base and J gave up 5 bases, with 29 bases separating them. This CDR3 is built from 19 residues. From germline, CDR1 is GTSNPN and CDR2 SVGIG (reference sequence). The CDR3 loop is CAWSGKFYPTLKGGTEAFF. The CDR3 nucleotides read TGTGCCTGGAGTGGGAAGTTCTACCCTACTCTCAAAGGCGGTACTGAAGCTTTCTTT. Variable domain in full (rest from reference TRBV30 and TRBJ1-1): SQTIHQWPATLVQPVGSPLSLECTVEGTSNPNLYWYRQAAGRGLQLLFYSVGIGQISSEVPQNLSASRPQDRQFILSSKKLLLSDSGFYLCAWSGKFYPTLKGGTEAFFGQGTRLTVV.

The chain carries TRBV11-3 and TRBJ1-3, with D possibly TRBD1 on 6 matching bases. V lost 7 bases and J lost 1, with 11 bases in between. This CDR3 is built from 14 residues. Germline V CDR1 and CDR2: SGHNT, YENEEA. The CDR3 region has the DNA TGTGCCAGCATCAAAGGGGGATCTGGAAACACCATATATTTT. Encoded protein: CASIKGGSGNTIYF.

The V and J genes are TRBV5-1 and TRBJ2-3; tentatively, D is TRBD2 (6 bases). V was clipped by 4 bases and J by 4 bases, with 10 bases between them. Germline CDR1 reads SGHRS; CDR2 reads YFSETQ. The CDR3 runs 13 residues. CDR3 region: CASSLRLADTQYF. The DNA of the CDR3 is TGCGCCAGCAGCCTTAGACTAGCAGATACGCAGTATTTT.